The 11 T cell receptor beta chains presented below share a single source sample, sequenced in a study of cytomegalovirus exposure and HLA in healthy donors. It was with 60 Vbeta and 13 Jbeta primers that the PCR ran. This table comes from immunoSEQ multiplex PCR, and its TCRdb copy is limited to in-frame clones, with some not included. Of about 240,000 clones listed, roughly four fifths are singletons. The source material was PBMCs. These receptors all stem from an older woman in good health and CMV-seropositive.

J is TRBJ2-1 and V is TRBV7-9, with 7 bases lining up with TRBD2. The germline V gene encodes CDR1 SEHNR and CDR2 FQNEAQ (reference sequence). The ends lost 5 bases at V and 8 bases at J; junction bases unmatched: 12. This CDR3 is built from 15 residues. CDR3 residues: CASSIRSAGSYEQFF. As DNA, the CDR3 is TGTGCCAGCAGCATACGATCAGCGGGAAGCTATGAGCAGTTCTTC.

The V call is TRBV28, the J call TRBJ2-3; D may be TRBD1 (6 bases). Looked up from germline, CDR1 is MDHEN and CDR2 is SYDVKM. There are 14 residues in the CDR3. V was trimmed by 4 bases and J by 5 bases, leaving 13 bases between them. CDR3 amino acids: CASSSRGGGDTQYF. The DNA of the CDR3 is TGTGCCAGCAGTTCCCGAGGGGGTGGAGATACGCAGTATTTT. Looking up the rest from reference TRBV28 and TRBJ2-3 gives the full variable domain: DVKVTQSSRYLVKRTGEKVFLECVQDMDHENMFWYRQDPGLGLRLIYFSYDVKMKEKGDIPEGYSVSREKKERFSLILESASTNQTSMYLCASSSRGGGDTQYFGPGTRLTVL.

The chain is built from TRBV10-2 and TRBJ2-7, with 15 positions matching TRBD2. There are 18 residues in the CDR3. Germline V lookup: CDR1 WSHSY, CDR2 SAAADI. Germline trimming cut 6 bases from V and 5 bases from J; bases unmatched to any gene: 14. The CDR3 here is CASSGGLAGGRIRHEQYF. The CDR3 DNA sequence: TGCGCCAGCAGCGGAGGACTAGCGGGAGGGAGGATTCGCCACGAGCAGTACTTC.

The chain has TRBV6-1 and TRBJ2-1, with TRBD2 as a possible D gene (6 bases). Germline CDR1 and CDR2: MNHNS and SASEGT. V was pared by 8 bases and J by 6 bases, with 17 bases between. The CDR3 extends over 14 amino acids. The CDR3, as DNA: TGTGCCAGCGGCTTAGGAGCGGGTTTCAATGAGCAGTTCTTC. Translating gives CASGLGAGFNEQFF.

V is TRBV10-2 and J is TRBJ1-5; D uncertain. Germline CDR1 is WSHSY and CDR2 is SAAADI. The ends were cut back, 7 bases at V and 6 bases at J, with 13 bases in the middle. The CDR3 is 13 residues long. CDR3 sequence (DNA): TGCGCCAGCACCCCGGATGCGGGTCAGCCCCAGCATTTT. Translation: CASTPDAGQPQHF.

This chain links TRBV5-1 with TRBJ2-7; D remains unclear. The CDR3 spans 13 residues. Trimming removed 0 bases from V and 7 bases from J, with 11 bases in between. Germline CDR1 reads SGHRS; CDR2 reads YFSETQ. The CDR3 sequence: CASSLVAVEEQYF. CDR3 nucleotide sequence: TGCGCCAGCAGCTTGGTGGCAGTTGAAGAGCAGTACTTC.

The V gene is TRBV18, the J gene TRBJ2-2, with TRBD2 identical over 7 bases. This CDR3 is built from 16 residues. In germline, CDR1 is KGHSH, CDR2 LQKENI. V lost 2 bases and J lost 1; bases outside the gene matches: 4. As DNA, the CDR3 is TGTGCCAGCTCACCAGAGACTAGCAGGAACACCGGGGAGCTGTTTTTT. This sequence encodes CASSPETSRNTGELFF.

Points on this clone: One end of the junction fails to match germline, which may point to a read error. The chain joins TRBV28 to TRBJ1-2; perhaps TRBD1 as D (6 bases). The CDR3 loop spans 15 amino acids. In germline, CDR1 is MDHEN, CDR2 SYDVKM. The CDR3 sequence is CTSSLDSPLNYGYTF. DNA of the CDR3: TGTACCAGCAGCCTGGACAGCCCTCTTAACTATGGCTACACCTTC.

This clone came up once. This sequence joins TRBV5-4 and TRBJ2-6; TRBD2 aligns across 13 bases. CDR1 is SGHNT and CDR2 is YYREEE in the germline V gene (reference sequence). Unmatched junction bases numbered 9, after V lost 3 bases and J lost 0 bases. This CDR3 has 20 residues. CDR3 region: CASSSSLGLAGDSGANVLTF. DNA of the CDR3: TGTGCCAGCAGCTCCTCCTTAGGACTAGCGGGGGACTCTGGGGCCAACGTCCTGACTTTC.

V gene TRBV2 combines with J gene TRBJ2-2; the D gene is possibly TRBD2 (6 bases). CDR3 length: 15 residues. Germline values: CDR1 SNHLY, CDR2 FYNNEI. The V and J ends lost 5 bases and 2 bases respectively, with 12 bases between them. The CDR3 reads CASSKVAVNTGELFF. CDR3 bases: TGTGCCAGCAGTAAGGTAGCGGTTAACACCGGGGAGCTGTTTTTT.

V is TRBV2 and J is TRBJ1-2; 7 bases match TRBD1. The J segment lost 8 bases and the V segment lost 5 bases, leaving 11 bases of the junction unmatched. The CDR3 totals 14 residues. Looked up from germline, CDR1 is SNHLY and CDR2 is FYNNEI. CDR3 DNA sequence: TGTGCCAGCAGTAAGACCCGACAGGGTGAAGGCTACACCTTC. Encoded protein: CASSKTRQGEGYTF. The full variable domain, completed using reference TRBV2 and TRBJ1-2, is EPEVTQTPSHQVTQMGQEVILRCVPISNHLYFYWYRQILGQKVEFLVSFYNNEISEKSEIFDDQFSVERPDGSNFTLKIRSTKLEDSAMYFCASSKTRQGEGYTFGSGTRLTVV.